The 32 T cell receptor beta chains below were found in one sample sequenced in a study of Ad26.COV2.S vaccination and SARS-CoV-2 variants. Method: immunoSEQ multiplex PCR; TCRdb's copy keeps in-frame clones and lacks some. The sample shows hundreds of thousands of clones, about 91% of them seen only once. The sample's treatment: 15 to 20 received Ad26.COV2.S at low or high dose, single or two shots; roughly five received placebo; per-sample allocation not given. Following the first vaccine or placebo injection, samples were taken on day 63. The source was peripheral blood, collected in a trial of Ad26.COV2.S vaccine versus placebo. These receptors all stem from a person aged 18-65 years who received the Ad26.COV2.S COVID-19 vaccine or a placebo.

The CDR3: CASSATGLAAASTDTQYF. CDR3 DNA: TGTGCCAGCAGCGCAACGGGACTAGCGGCTGCTAGCACAGATACGCAGTATTTT. V and J are TRBV9 and TRBJ2-3, with TRBD2 matching 11 bases. From germline, CDR1 is SGDLS and CDR2 YYNGEE. The V gene end was trimmed by 3 bases and the J gene end by 0 bases; junction bases not matched to a gene: 9. The CDR3 spans 18 residues.

J is TRBJ2-7 and V is TRBV18; D may be TRBD2 (6 bases). The V end was cut by 6 bases, the J end by 0 bases, with 12 bases between. This CDR3 region has 14 residues. The germline CDR1 and CDR2 sequences are KGHSH and LQKENI. This CDR3 is CASSRELSSYEQYV. In DNA, the CDR3 is TGTGCCAGCTCTCGGGAGTTAAGCTCCTACGAGCAGTACGTC.

On this clone: This sample includes further DNA sequences coding for the same CDR3. The CDR3 nucleotides read TGTGCCAGCAGCGTAGGAGCCGATAGCAATCAGCCCCAGCATTTT. It translates to CASSVGADSNQPQHF. The genes are TRBV9 and TRBJ1-5; D remains unclear. The CDR3 covers 15 residues. The germline V gene has CDR1 SGDLS and CDR2 YYNGEE. V was pared by 0 bases and J by 0 bases, with 7 bases between.

The chain couples TRBV7-2 to TRBJ1-2; 11 nucleotides align to TRBD1. The CDR3 loop spans 14 amino acids. The germline CDR1 and CDR2 sequences are SGHTA and FQGNSA. Unmatched junction bases numbered 4, after V lost 4 bases and J lost 6 bases. The CDR3 nucleotides are TGTGCCAGCAGCTCGGACAGGGGGCTAGATGGCTACACCTTC. Residues: CASSSDRGLDGYTF. Looking up the rest from reference TRBV7-2 and TRBJ1-2 gives the full variable domain: GAGVSQSPSNKVTEKGKDVELRCDPISGHTALYWYRQSLGQGLEFLIYFQGNSAPDKSGLPSDRFSAERTGGSVSTLTIQRTQQEDSAVYLCASSSDRGLDGYTFGSGTRLTVV.

This clone was recorded only once. This chain connects TRBV7-3 to TRBJ1-1; D gene ambiguous. V lost 2 bases, J lost 1 base, and 5 bases lay in between. Germline V CDR1 and CDR2: SGHTA, FQGTGA. The CDR3 consists of 13 residues. CDR3 residues: CASSLEPNTEAFF. CDR3 in DNA: TGTGCCAGCAGCTTAGAACCGAACACTGAAGCTTTCTTT.

The rearrangement joins TRBV13 to TRBJ2-5, with D perhaps TRBD1 or TRBD2 (6 bases each). V was clipped by 5 bases and J by 5 bases, with 15 bases between them. Germline assignment: CDR1 PRHDT and CDR2 FYEKMQ (reference sequence). CDR3 size: 14 residues. As DNA, the CDR3 is TGTGCCAGCAGCCCGGAGGGGGGCCTTGAGACCCAGTACTTC. Protein product: CASSPEGGLETQYF.

This chain's CDR3 is CASSEWGQGYNEQFF. The CDR3 nucleotides read TGTGCCAGCAGTGAATGGGGACAGGGGTACAATGAGCAGTTCTTC. The chain links TRBV6-1 to TRBJ2-1, with 10 bases aligning to TRBD1. Trimming at V came to 2 bases and at J to 4 bases, leaving 2 bases not matched to a gene. The CDR3 covers 15 residues. Germline V lookup: CDR1 MNHNS, CDR2 SASEGT.

The V and J genes are TRBV11-3 and TRBJ2-3; 7 positions agree with TRBD2. From germline, CDR1 is SGHNT and CDR2 YENEEA. With 4 bases clipped from V and 0 bases from J, the junction kept 7 bases outside the gene matches. The CDR3 is made up of 16 amino acids. Written as DNA, the CDR3 is TGTGCCAGCAGCTCCTACGGGGGGAGGAGCACAGATACGCAGTATTTT. Translation: CASSSYGGRSTDTQYF.

The chain is built from TRBV28 and TRBJ2-1; D uncertain. The ends were cut back, 5 bases at V and 4 bases at J, with 6 bases in the middle. Germline CDR1 and CDR2: MDHEN and SYDVKM. The CDR3 has 12 amino acids. CDR3 residues: CASSLQYNEQFF. The CDR3 DNA follows: TGTGCCAGCAGTCTACAGTACAATGAGCAGTTCTTC.

V and J are TRBV5-1 and TRBJ2-2; 15 bases fit TRBD2. This CDR3 comprises 17 residues. Germline V CDR1 and CDR2: SGHRS, YFSETQ. Trimming removed 6 bases from V and 3 bases from J; junction bases left unmatched: 6. The CDR3 sequence: CASTSGLAGGHTGELFF. CDR3 DNA: TGCGCCAGCACCTCGGGACTAGCGGGGGGCCACACCGGGGAGCTGTTTTTT.

The chain carries TRBV7-9 and TRBJ1-2; 9 nucleotides align to TRBD1. Trimming cost V 6 bases and J 4 bases; bases outside gene matches: 6. The CDR3 has 14 residues. Germline V lookup: CDR1 SEHNR, CDR2 FQNEAQ (reference sequence). The CDR3, as DNA: TGTGCCAGCAGGACAGGGGGGCTGAGCTATGGCTACACCTTC. This encodes CASRTGGLSYGYTF.

The genes are TRBV29-1 and TRBJ2-3, with 11 nucleotides matching TRBD2. CDR3 size: 15 residues. Germline V gives CDR1 SQVTM, CDR2 ANQGSEA. V gave up 5 bases and J gave up 3 bases; unmatched junction bases: 7. The CDR3 DNA is TGCAGCGTTACTCTAGCGGGAGGATGGACAGATACGCAGTATTTT. Translation gives CSVTLAGGWTDTQYF.

The table lists this clone with a count of one. The chain links TRBV5-1 to TRBJ2-3, with TRBD2 as a possible D gene (5 bases). The CDR3 runs to 13 residues. V gave up 4 bases and J gave up 4 bases, with 10 bases separating them. The germline CDR1 and CDR2 sequences are SGHRS and YFSETQ. The CDR3 DNA reads as TGCGCCAGCAGCGAAACTAGACCAGATACGCAGTATTTT. Amino acid sequence: CASSETRPDTQYF. Full variable domain (rest looked up from reference TRBV5-1 and TRBJ2-3): KAGVTQTPRYLIKTRGQQVTLSCSPISGHRSVSWYQQTPGQGLQFLFEYFSETQRNKGNFPGRFSGRQFSNSRSEMNVSTLELGDSALYLCASSETRPDTQYFGPGTRLTVL.

There are a few counts of this clone. This CDR3 is CASSLVEGTGGELFF. The CDR3 region has the DNA TGTGCCAGCAGCTTAGTCGAGGGTACGGGCGGGGAGCTGTTTTTT. This chain joins TRBV7-7 and TRBJ2-2; possibly TRBD2 for D (5 bases). Trimming took off 1 base at V and 7 bases at J, with 13 bases between the two ends. This CDR3 region has 15 residues. The germline V gene encodes CDR1 SSHAT and CDR2 FNYEAQ (reference sequence).

The rearrangement links TRBV4-1 to TRBJ1-3, with a tentative D call TRBD1 (6 bases). Germline CDR1 MGHRA, CDR2 YSYEKL. The length of the CDR3 is 16 residues. Trimming took off 1 base at V and 6 bases at J, with 16 bases between the two ends. For the CDR3, the DNA is TGCGCCAGCAGCCAAGGATTAGGAGGGGGGTCAAACACCATATATTTT. It specifies CASSQGLGGGSNTIYF.

Notes on this clone: The same CDR3 can be traced to other DNA sequences in this sample. The rearrangement joins TRBV20-1 to TRBJ1-5; no clear D. CDR1 and CDR2 from the germline V gene are DFQATT and SNEGSKA (reference sequence). This CDR3 spans 11 amino acids. Trimming left V 4 bases short and J 4 bases short, with 5 bases between. The CDR3 region has the DNA TGCAGTGCTATCGGAAATCAGCCCCAGCATTTT. Translated, it gives CSAIGNQPQHF.

The chain couples TRBV15 to TRBJ2-3; weak D call: TRBD2 (6 bases). V lost 0 bases and J lost 3, with 10 bases in between. CDR1 is LNHNV and CDR2 is YYDKDF in the germline V gene (reference sequence). The CDR3 spans 15 residues. The CDR3 coding sequence is TGTGCCACCAGCAGAGATTTGCGGGGAACAGATACGCAGTATTTT. This sequence encodes CATSRDLRGTDTQYF.

The chain combines TRBV5-1 with TRBJ1-1, with TRBD1 as a possible D gene (5 bases). The CDR3 consists of 15 residues. Germline V gives CDR1 SGHRS, CDR2 YFSETQ. V was cut by 0 bases and J by 4 bases, with 13 bases left in between. CDR3 nucleotides: TGCGCCAGCAGCTTGGACCCAGGTGGGGGCACTGAAGCTTTCTTT. This gives the protein CASSLDPGGGTEAFF. The variable domain in full, with the rest retrieved from reference TRBV5-1 and TRBJ1-1, is KAGVTQTPRYLIKTRGQQVTLSCSPISGHRSVSWYQQTPGQGLQFLFEYFSETQRNKGNFPGRFSGRQFSNSRSEMNVSTLELGDSALYLCASSLDPGGGTEAFFGQGTRLTVV.

The rearrangement uses TRBV15 and TRBJ1-6; possible D gene TRBD1, 6 bases. Germline V CDR1 and CDR2: LNHNV, YYDKDF (reference sequence). The V and J ends lost 1 base and 10 bases respectively, with 8 bases between them. The CDR3 loop spans 13 amino acids. CDR3 sequence: CATSRVGGSPLHF. The CDR3 nucleotides read TGTGCCACCAGCAGAGTGGGGGGCTCACCCCTCCACTTT.

The J gene is TRBJ2-3, the V gene TRBV2, with D possibly TRBD2 on 6 matching bases. Trimming left V 7 bases short and J 5 bases short, with 13 bases between. Germline V lookup: CDR1 SNHLY, CDR2 FYNNEI. The CDR3 covers 13 residues. The CDR3 reads CASTREQGDTQYF. Written as DNA, the CDR3 is TGTGCCAGCACCCGGGAGCAAGGAGATACGCAGTATTTT.

The chain carries TRBV19 and TRBJ1-5; TRBD1 matches 8 bases. V dropped 5 bases and J dropped 2; count of bases not matched to a gene: 5. Germline V gene data show CDR1 as LNHDA and CDR2 as SQIVND (reference sequence). CDR3 length equals 15 residues. The CDR3 here is CASSARTGRNQPQHF. The DNA of the CDR3 is TGTGCCAGTAGTGCCCGGACAGGGCGCAATCAGCCCCAGCATTTT.

J is TRBJ2-5 and V is TRBV7-3, with D unclear. The CDR3 totals 14 residues. Looked up from germline, CDR1 is SGHTA and CDR2 is FQGTGA. Trimming removed 1 base at V and 2 bases at J, with 8 bases between. The DNA of the CDR3 is TGTGCCAGCAGCTTAATAGGAAGTCAAGAGACCCAGTACTTC. Translated: CASSLIGSQETQYF.

This clone appeared a single time. The chain has TRBV7-9 and TRBJ2-2, with D perhaps being TRBD1 or TRBD2 (5 bases each). V dropped 0 bases and J dropped 3 bases, with 5 bases sitting between them. Germline V gene sequence: CDR1 SEHNR, CDR2 FQNEAQ (reference sequence). This CDR3 is 14 amino acids long. DNA of the CDR3: TGTGCCAGCAGCTTAGCGGGGGACACCGGGGAGCTGTTTTTT. This gives the protein CASSLAGDTGELFF.

This clone appeared a single time. The chain uses TRBV30 and TRBJ1-5; 7 nucleotides align to TRBD1. The CDR3 spans 13 residues. The junction had 3 bases not matched to a gene; V was cut back by 0 bases and J by 7 bases. Germline CDR1 GTSNPN, CDR2 SVGIG (reference sequence). The CDR3: CAWSVTGDQPQHF. The DNA for the CDR3 is TGTGCCTGGAGTGTAACAGGGGACCAGCCCCAGCATTTT.

The V and J genes are TRBV10-3 and TRBJ1-4; the D gene is possibly TRBD1 (6 bases). The CDR3 is made up of 16 amino acids. Trimming took 3 bases from V and 3 from J, leaving 14 bases between them. From germline, CDR1 is ENHRY and CDR2 SYGVKD. The CDR3 DNA reads TGTGCCATCAGTGACTATGGGGGCAGATCTAATGAAAAACTGTTTTTT. Translating it yields CAISDYGGRSNEKLFF.

This chain links TRBV7-5 with TRBJ1-1. TRBV7-5 is a pseudogene. The CDR3 runs 11 residues. The DNA of the CDR3 is TGTGTCAGAAGGGAGGTCGTAGGAGCTTTCTTT. Protein: CVRREVVGAFF.

This clone was observed a single time. V is TRBV6-6 and J is TRBJ2-3; possibly TRBD1 or TRBD2 for D (6 bases each). The germline CDR1 and CDR2 sequences are MNHNY and SVGAGI (reference sequence). V shed 3 bases and J shed 2 bases, with 12 bases lying between them. CDR3 length: 15 amino acids. CDR3 in amino acids: CASSYGGTFTDTQYF. The CDR3 DNA reads TGTGCCAGCAGTTATGGGGGGACATTCACAGATACGCAGTATTTT.

The V call is TRBV6-5, the J call TRBJ1-5, with D possibly matching TRBD1 (6 bases). The germline V and J ends were trimmed by 5 bases and 0 bases, with 8 bases remaining between them. CDR3 size: 14 residues. CDR1 is MNHEY, CDR2 SVGAGI, per germline. CDR3 nucleotide sequence: TGTGCCAGCAGTCGGACAGCTAGCAATCAGCCCCAGCATTTT. This encodes CASSRTASNQPQHF.

This clone showed up just a few times. The V gene is TRBV7-8, the J gene TRBJ2-1, with D perhaps matching TRBD1 or TRBD2 (5 bases each). This CDR3 is built from 14 residues. CDR1 and CDR2 from the germline V gene are SGHVS and FQNEAQ. Trimming cost V 5 bases and J 9 bases, with 17 bases left between them. CDR3 nucleotide sequence: TGTGCCAGCAGCCCCCGGGACCCGAGGGGTGAGCAGTTCTTC. It encodes CASSPRDPRGEQFF.

The V call is TRBV13, the J call TRBJ2-7; D might be TRBD1 (6 bases). This CDR3 contains 14 residues. CDR1 and CDR2 from the germline V gene are PRHDT and FYEKMQ (reference sequence). V was pared by 0 bases and J by 4 bases, with 10 bases between. DNA for the CDR3: TGTGCCAGCAGCTTAGGGGGGGCCACTTACGAGCAGTACTTC. It encodes CASSLGGATYEQYF.

This clone is a singleton in its sample. The V gene is TRBV24-1, the J gene TRBJ2-3; no reliable D call. The V end was cut by 6 bases, the J end by 7 bases, with 7 bases between. This CDR3 is built from 11 residues. Germline CDR1 KGHDR, CDR2 SFDVKD. The CDR3 spells CATSQLYTQYF. The CDR3 DNA reads as TGTGCCACCAGTCAACTTTATACGCAGTATTTT.

The CDR3 sequence: CAWSRAVFTEAFF. The CDR3 nucleotides read TGTGCCTGGAGTCGGGCCGTCTTCACTGAAGCTTTCTTT. V is TRBV30 and J is TRBJ1-1; D not certain. Trimming removed 2 bases from V and 4 bases from J, with 11 bases in between. Germline V CDR1 and CDR2: GTSNPN, SVGIG (reference sequence). This CDR3 has 13 amino acids.